The clone carrying this TCR beta chain was counted between two and nine times. Antigen unknown. This record comes from a study of early T cells in non-severe SARS-CoV-2 infection. Overall study: Investigators sequenced bulk RNA drawn from unsorted whole blood, and chains remained unpaired. General study points: Using VDJdb, the matching emphasized anti-spike CD8 responses while missing private and CD4 specificities.

The TCR library protocol was used to attach unique molecular identifiers. These identifiers were attached to individual cDNA molecules. TCRdb reprocessed the 5' RACE reads via MiXCR and lists one record per CDR3 protein. The data contain more than 65,000 distinct CDR3 sequences, 12% of them seen just once; the ten biggest clones take up about 3.9%. This CDR3 has 15 residues. With 2 bases removed from V and 2 bases from J, the gap between germline ends came to 9 bases. The germline V gene encodes CDR1 KGHDR and CDR2 SFDVKD. The sample comprised whole blood. The source of this sequence is an adult who was a healthcare worker with PCR-confirmed SARS-CoV-2 infection or an uninfected control (not recorded which). This rearrangement joins TRBV24-1 to TRBJ2-4; TRBD2 might be the D (6 bases). The CDR3 region is CATSDSGVTKNIQYF. CDR3 DNA: TGTGCCACCAGTGATTCGGGGGTAACCAAAAACATTCAGTACTTC.